This T cell receptor (beta chain) originates from a study of blood T cell repertoires in COVID-19 (dated by TCRdb to the early 2020s). Regarding the complete study: Samples from collaborators originated in the United States, Italy and Spain and spanned both the acute and convalescent phases of COVID-19. The prospective study material was composed of cDNA or gDNA derived from T cells, B-cell-depleted T cells, or PBMCs. The dataset comprised deeply sampled blood TCRbeta repertoires from subjects exposed to, actively infected with, or recovered from COVID-19. The repertoires were released in a freely available public database meant as a resource for research on the immune response to SARS-CoV-2. Samples came from the ongoing ImmuneRACE study (first 160 participants) plus 1,254 subjects from 6 global collaborators. Sample metadata almost always included a de-identified subject ID, COVID-19 status, age in years and sex. Where available, HLA class I and class II types were taken from metadata supplied by the sample provider and were not determined by assay-based typing. Overall study outcomes, separate from this receptor: How much clinical and demographic metadata was included differed by source and by participant, and the metadata was provided uncurated.

Note on this clone: What antigen it recognizes has not been identified. Base qualities are not provided; no much larger clone lies one nucleotide away.

The immunoSEQ Assay, a bias-controlled multiplex PCR, was used to amplify TCRbeta CDR3 regions from genomic DNA. From the authors' description of their analysis: The number of nucleated cells in each sample was estimated by amplification of reference gene primers within the assay. To quantify the absolute abundance of each unique TCRbeta CDR3 rearrangement, sequence reads were collapsed and filtered. For each sample, productive Simpson clonality was calculated by taking the square root of Simpson's diversity index across productive rearrangements. Drawn from immuneACCESS, this table holds only the in-frame rearrangements with V and J called that TCRdb kept. Clones are partly lost; checked studies trace under half to an unresolved V gene and leave the rest unexplained. That table gives V, J and clone size, and the DNA gave D and trimming. For this sample the table gives just over 150,000 clones, of which 80% to 90% were detected only once. Together, the top ten hold around 2.5% of the sample.

Relative to germline, V is 2 bases shorter and J is 1 base shorter, with 16 bases between their ends. The germline V gene encodes CDR1 SGHDT and CDR2 YYEEEE. The CDR3 numbers 16 residues from cysteine through phenylalanine. Just CDR3 DNA is preserved here, 48 bases in frame from base 1. Collaborating institutions collected whole blood in K2EDTA tubes following their own protocols. For TCRbeta analysis, collaborators shipped samples as frozen whole blood, isolated PBMCs, or DNA extracted from either of those sample types. The chain was built from TRBV5-6 and TRBJ2-7, and the D gene may be TRBD2, 6 bases matching. The receptor comes from a woman aged 70 to 79 with acute or convalescent COVID-19. The source material was peripheral blood. The CDR3 corresponds to CASSLRRPRGSYEQYF. In nucleotide form, the sequence is TGTGCCAGCAGCTTACGGCGCCCACGGGGGTCCTACGAGCAGTACTTC. Full variable domain (CDR3 extended with the reference TRBV5-6 and TRBJ2-7 proteins): DAGVTQSPTHLIKTRGQQVTLRCSPKSGHDTVSWYQQALGQGPQFIFQYYEEEERQRGNFPDRFSGHQFPNYSSELNVNALLLGDSALYLCASSLRRPRGSYEQYFGPGTRLTVT.